This T cell receptor beta chain was profiled in a study of a mutant IDH1 vaccine in newly diagnosed glioma. On the study more broadly: Eight vaccine doses were administered to patients at weeks 1, 3, 5, 7, 11, 15, 19 and 23. Vaccines were begun 4-6 weeks after radiotherapy alone, or with temozolomide cycles. Earlier therapy was either radiotherapy, temozolomide, or both, and most got both.

Study findings and constraints: Changes in the top peripheral T cell clonotypes seemingly had no bearing on pseudoprogression.

Time point here: week 23, last vaccination. Each vaccine dose was 300 ug of mutant IDH1 20-mer peptide, with topical imiquimod. On this clone: Its antigen is currently unknown.

Germline V lookup: CDR1 MNHEY, CDR2 SVGAGI. This CDR3 spans 13 amino acids. The V end lost 2 bases, the J end lost 14 bases, and 18 bases lay between the germline ends. Only in-frame clones appear in the TCRdb table, and some are missing; sequencing was by immunoSEQ multiplex PCR. The sample records tens of thousands of clones, about four fifths being singletons. The specimen was PBMCs, collected from a glioma patient whose treatment included an IDH1 peptide vaccine. The rearrangement uses TRBV6-5 and TRBJ2-5; tentatively, D is TRBD1 (5 bases). The receptor was derived from a man in his forties with glioma. The CDR3 loop is CASSYRGRPTYYF. CDR3 coding DNA: TGTGCCAGCAGTTACAGGGGCAGGCCGACCTACTACTTC.